This T cell receptor beta chain was sequenced in a study of blood T cell repertoires in COVID-19 (dated by TCRdb to 2018 to 2021). Notes on the research overall: Collaborator samples came from the United States, Italy and Spain and covered acute and convalescent phases of COVID-19. The prospective study material was composed of cDNA or gDNA derived from T cells, B-cell-depleted T cells, or PBMCs. The dataset comprised deeply sampled blood TCRbeta repertoires from subjects exposed to, actively infected with, or recovered from COVID-19. The repertoires were released in a freely available public database intended as a resource for research on the immune response to SARS-CoV-2. Samples came from the ongoing ImmuneRACE study (first 160 participants) plus 1,254 subjects from 6 global collaborators. Where HLA class I and class II types were available, the types were taken from metadata supplied by the sample provider, not from assay-based typing. Nearly every sample came with metadata listing a de-identified subject ID, COVID-19 status, age in years and sex. Results and caveats for the whole study, not just this receptor: The quantity of clinical and demographic metadata differed by source and by participant and was supplied without curation.

Trimming takes 3 bases off V and 10 bases off J; junction bases not matched to a gene: 8. Reading the germline V gene (reference sequence) gives CDR1 GTSNPN and CDR2 SVGIG. Including the terminal cysteine and phenylalanine, the CDR3 comprises 14 residues. Left in the record is the CDR3 DNA by itself, 42 bases read in frame from the first base. Of note for this clone: Its recognized antigen is unknown. Within one base of it there is no much larger clone, and no base qualities were kept.

TCRbeta CDR3 regions were amplified from genomic DNA by means of the immunoSEQ Assay, a bias-controlled multiplex PCR. In the authors' own workflow: The number of nucleated cells in each sample was estimated from the amplification of reference gene primers within the assay. Sequence reads were collapsed and filtered to measure the absolute abundance of every unique TCRbeta CDR3 rearrangement. Productive Simpson clonality was computed per sample as the square root of Simpson's diversity index over productive rearrangements. Here the immuneACCESS table is served through TCRdb, limited to in-frame sequences with V and J called. Missing clones are a known gap in these copies; in checked studies unresolved V genes cover under half, and the rest lacks a known reason. That table is the source of V, J and clone size, and D and trimming were worked out from the DNA. For this sample there are around 270,000 clones; under 85% appear just once. About 1% of the sample rests with the top ten.

One collaborating source in Seattle enrolled patients while the patients were actively infected and followed the patients over time throughout the course of disease. Whole blood was collected in K2EDTA tubes by collaborating institutions according to the institutions' own protocols. For TCRbeta analysis, collaborators shipped samples as frozen whole blood, isolated PBMCs, or DNA extracted from either of those sample types. The rearrangement joined TRBV30 to TRBJ1-6; 8 junctional bases match TRBD1. This clonotype was sampled from a human donor with COVID-19, enrolled during active disease. The donor label of this sample is uncertain. The specimen was peripheral blood. The DNA sequence is given as TGTGCCTGGAGGGGAGACAGGGGCAAATCACCCCTCCACTTT. It is translated as CAWRGDRGKSPLHF.